This T cell receptor (beta chain) came from a study of shared clonotypes between healthy human individuals. About the study: Two women and a few men aged 18 to 49 served as donors.

Overall study results and limits: Naive subsets usually exceeded memory subsets in estimated richness.

The donors were adults (healthy and HIV-negative) with no recent acute infections or vaccinations. J gave up 7 bases and V 5 bases, and 5 bases lay outside the gene matches. CDR1 and CDR2 from the germline V gene are MNHEY and SMNVEV (reference sequence). The CDR3 runs 13 residues. Concerning this clone: Antigen unknown.

Sequencing used immunoSEQ multiplex PCR; TCRdb keeps in-frame clones, though not all of them. Altogether roughly 660,000 clones are present, about nine tenths being singletons, with the ten largest covering about a third. Input material: memory CD8+ T cells from PBMCs. Subset here: CD45RO+ cells pooled with CCR7-negative TemRA cells. The chain carries TRBV27 and TRBJ2-1; 7 nucleotides align to TRBD2. The origin of this receptor is a man younger than 35 in good health. Some clones in this sample may be carry-over from other donors' samples. The CDR3 here is CASSSHSGNEQFF. The CDR3 DNA sequence: TGTGCCAGCAGTAGCCATAGCGGGAATGAGCAGTTCTTC.